This TCR beta chain stems from a study of cytomegalovirus exposure and HLA in healthy donors. Study in general: Early on, a data release was issued that held about 85 million unique TCRs from HLA-typed donors. Overall study results and limits: Rare TCR sequences predominated, though certain public TCRs were found in many donors. Accounts indicate the classifier identified cytomegalovirus status with strong specificity and sensitivity.

This clone was detected only once. Its antigen is not identified. The primer mix had 60 Vbeta and 13 Jbeta primers. Original analysis: Tens of millions of unique TCR beta chains, 8.5 million to 14 million shared, were counted in a later analysis. Clones were read by immunoSEQ multiplex PCR, and TCRdb kept only the in-frame ones, dropping some. V, J and clone size reflect that table, while D and trimming were determined from the DNA. The sample yields fewer than 150,000 clones, roughly 80% seen once. Specimen: PBMCs. The TCR originated in a man aged 25-45 years in good health and CMV-seronegative.

The CDR3 here is CAWSNPGTGTYEQYF. In DNA, the CDR3 is TGTGCCTGGAGCAACCCGGGGACAGGGACCTACGAGCAGTACTTC. The V and J genes are TRBV30 and TRBJ2-7; 9 bases fit TRBD1. The germline V gene has CDR1 GTSNPN and CDR2 SVGIG (reference sequence). The CDR3 contains 15 residues. The ends lost 3 bases at V and 2 bases at J; junction bases unmatched: 8.